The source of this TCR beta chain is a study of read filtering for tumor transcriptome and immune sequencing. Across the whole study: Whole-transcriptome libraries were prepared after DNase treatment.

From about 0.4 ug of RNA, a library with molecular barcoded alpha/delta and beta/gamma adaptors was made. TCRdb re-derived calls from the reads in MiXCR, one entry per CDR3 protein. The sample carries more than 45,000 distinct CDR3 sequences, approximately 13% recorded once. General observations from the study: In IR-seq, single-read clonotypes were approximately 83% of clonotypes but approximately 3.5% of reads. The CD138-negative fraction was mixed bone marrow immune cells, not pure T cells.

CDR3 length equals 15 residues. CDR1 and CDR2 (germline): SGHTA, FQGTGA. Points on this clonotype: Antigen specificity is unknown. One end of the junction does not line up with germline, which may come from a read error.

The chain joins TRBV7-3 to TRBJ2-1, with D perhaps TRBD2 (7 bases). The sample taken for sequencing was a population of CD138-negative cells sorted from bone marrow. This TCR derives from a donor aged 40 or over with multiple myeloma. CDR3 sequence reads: CANSRWGGQKYEQFF. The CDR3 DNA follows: TGTGCCAACAGCCGATGGGGGGGGCAGAAGTATGAGCAGTTCTTC.